These 2 T cell receptor beta chains share one sample of origin, sequenced in a study of T cell changes during pregnancy in multiple sclerosis (dated by TCRdb to about 2019). Library method: the immunoSEQ multiplex PCR assay. The source is immuneACCESS, and TCRdb retained only in-frame sequences with V and J called. Part of the clones is not carried over; for the studies checked, unresolved V genes explain less than half of this, and the remainder is unexplained. The sample table lists about 81,000 clones, about 94% of them with a count of one. Of the sample, over 2% is held by the ten largest clones. The sample consisted of peripheral blood, taken in the third trimester of pregnancy. All receptors derive from a female donor with multiple sclerosis, enrolled in a pregnancy study.

The chain joins TRBV23-1 to TRBJ1-1, with 7 bases that match TRBD1. TRBV23-1 is marked as an open reading frame, function uncertain. Germline trimming cut 2 bases from V and 11 bases from J; bases unmatched to any gene: 14. The CDR3 totals 15 residues. Written as DNA, the CDR3 is TGCGCCAGCAGTCAAAATACACAGGGGCCGGGAGGGGCTTTCTTT. As protein: CASSQNTQGPGGAFF.

This chain links TRBV7-9 with TRBJ2-1; D perhaps matches TRBD1 (6 bases). The V gene lost 3 bases and the J gene lost 3 bases, with 12 bases spanning the gap. This CDR3 is 15 amino acids long. The germline CDR1 and CDR2 sequences are SEHNR and FQNEAQ (reference sequence). The CDR3 loop is CASSFRQDFYNEQFF. As DNA, the CDR3 is TGTGCCAGCAGCTTCCGACAGGACTTCTACAATGAGCAGTTCTTC.